This passage covers 29 T cell receptor beta chains from one sample sequenced in a study of T cells after yellow fever vaccination. Via MiXCR, TCRdb re-called the 5' RACE reads, giving one row per CDR3 protein. The sample holds hundreds of thousands of distinct CDR3 sequences, about 3.5% seen once. This specimen was PBMCs, taken on the day of the yellow fever booster vaccination. The receptors stem from a man in his late teens or twenties who received the YFV17D yellow fever vaccine.

In its sample, this clonotype was seen many times. V usage is TRBV7-9 and J usage is TRBJ2-7; 9 positions agree with TRBD2. V lost 7 bases, J lost 4 bases, and 5 bases stayed unmatched. Germline V gene sequence: CDR1 SEHNR, CDR2 FQNEAQ (reference sequence). CDR3 length: 13 residues. The CDR3 DNA follows: TGTGCCAGCACGCGCGGGGGGGCATACGAGCAGTACTTC. Amino acids: CASTRGGAYEQYF.

This clonotype was seen a few times. The gene calls are TRBV4-2 and TRBJ2-5; 10 nucleotides match TRBD2. J gave up 5 bases and V 0 bases, and 12 bases lay outside the gene matches. Germline values: CDR1 LGHNA, CDR2 YNFKEQ. The CDR3 sequence is 18 residues long. In DNA form, the CDR3 reads TGTGCCAGCAGCCAAGAGACCCAGCGGGGGGGCCTATTGGAGACCCAGTACTTC. This codes for CASSQETQRGGLLETQYF.

This clonotype was recorded at least ten times. The chain recombines TRBV25-1 with TRBJ1-5, with a possible D match to TRBD1 (6 bases). CDR1 and CDR2 (germline): MGHDK, SYGVNS. V was shortened by 3 bases and J by 0 bases, with 12 bases between the two germline ends. This CDR3 spans 16 amino acids. The CDR3 spells CASSEDSEYSNQPQHF. The CDR3 nucleotides are TGTGCCAGCAGTGAGGACAGTGAGTATAGCAATCAGCCCCAGCATTTT. Based on the CDR3 plus reference TRBV25-1 and TRBJ1-5, the full variable domain is EADIYQTPRYLVIGTGKKITLECSQTMGHDKMYWYQQDPGMELHLIHYSYGVNSTEKGDLSSESTVSRIRTEHFPLTLESARPSHTSQYLCASSEDSEYSNQPQHFGDGTRLSIL.

This clonotype has just a few counts. The V call is TRBV7-2, the J call TRBJ2-5, with D possibly being TRBD1 (7 bases). From germline, CDR1 is SGHTA and CDR2 FQGNSA. The CDR3 loop spans 16 amino acids. The ends were cut back, 4 bases at V and 7 bases at J, with 22 bases in the middle. The CDR3 sequence is CASSSVWTFQGGTQYF. DNA for the CDR3: TGTGCCAGCAGCTCAGTATGGACCTTCCAGGGGGGGACCCAGTACTTC.

In this sample, this clonotype turned up a few times. The CDR3 reads CATSDLDRTVGYTF. DNA of the CDR3: TGTGCCACCAGTGACCTTGACAGGACGGTTGGCTACACCTTC. The genes are TRBV24-1 and TRBJ1-2, with D possibly TRBD1 on 6 matching bases. Germline assignment: CDR1 KGHDR and CDR2 SFDVKD. V gave up 4 bases and J gave up 7 bases, with 15 bases separating them. CDR3 size: 14 residues.

This clonotype was recorded at least ten times. This sequence joins TRBV6-2 or TRBV6-3 and TRBJ2-1; 8 positions match TRBD1. The V gene's germline CDR1 is MNHEY and CDR2 SVGEGT. This CDR3 is built from 17 residues. With 5 bases clipped from V and 5 bases from J, the junction kept 14 bases outside the gene matches. CDR3 nucleotide sequence: TGTGCCAGCAGTCCCCTGCCCGGCCAGGGGGCCGACAATGAGCAGTTCTTC. It yields the protein CASSPLPGQGADNEQFF.

This clonotype was found a few times. This chain connects TRBV7-2 to TRBJ2-5; D assignment may be TRBD1 or TRBD2 (6 bases each). V dropped 5 bases and J dropped 4 bases, with 20 bases sitting between them. The germline CDR1 and CDR2 sequences are SGHTA and FQGNSA. The CDR3 contains 16 residues. The DNA for the CDR3 is TGTGCCAGCAGCCGCAGAACAGGGAGGCAGGGAGAGACCCAGTACTTC. It yields the protein CASSRRTGRQGETQYF. The full variable domain, rest sourced from reference TRBV7-2 and TRBJ2-5, is GAGVSQSPSNKVTEKGKDVELRCDPISGHTALYWYRQSLGQGLEFLIYFQGNSAPDKSGLPSDRFSAERTGGSVSTLTIQRTQQEDSAVYLCASSRRTGRQGETQYFGPGTRLLVL.

The chain has TRBV5-1 and TRBJ2-1; either TRBD1 or TRBD2 may fit D (6 bases each). Germline CDR1 is SGHRS and CDR2 is YFSETQ. V was trimmed by 5 bases and J by 8 bases, leaving 17 bases between them. CDR3 length: 14 residues. The CDR3 is CASRDGVGGDEQFF. The CDR3 region has the DNA TGCGCCAGCAGAGACGGGGTGGGGGGCGATGAGCAGTTCTTC.

This clonotype was counted at least ten times. The gene calls are TRBV29-1 and TRBJ2-7; D perhaps matches TRBD1 (5 bases). Germline lookup yields CDR1 SQVTM and CDR2 ANQGSEA. The CDR3 runs 12 residues. V was pared by 5 bases and J by 5 bases, with 13 bases between. CDR3 DNA: TGCAGCGTTCTAGGCAGGGCCCACGAGCAGTACGTC. Protein sequence: CSVLGRAHEQYV.

This clonotype was detected only a few times. The chain employs TRBV5-5 and TRBJ2-1, with 8 bases fitting TRBD2. The V segment lost 5 bases and the J segment 8 bases; nucleotides outside the gene matches: 9. CDR1 and CDR2 (germline): SGHKS, YYEKEE (reference sequence). CDR3 size: 14 residues. The CDR3 DNA reads TGTGCCAGCAGTTCAGGACTAGCCCCGTATGAGCAGTTCTTC. Its protein is CASSSGLAPYEQFF.

The sample holds many counts of this clonotype. The V gene is TRBV9, the J gene TRBJ2-5; D might be TRBD1 (5 bases). CDR1 and CDR2 from the germline V gene are SGDLS and YYNGEE. The V end lost 1 base, the J end lost 5 bases, and 9 bases lay between the germline ends. The CDR3 runs to 13 residues. CDR3 sequence reads: CASSVSPGETQYF. CDR3 DNA: TGTGCCAGCAGCGTAAGTCCAGGGGAGACCCAGTACTTC.

The DNA for the CDR3 is TGTGCCAGCAGCCCCCCTCCCCAGGGTACCACAGATACGCAGTATTTT. Protein: CASSPPPQGTTDTQYF. The chain employs TRBV7-2 and TRBJ2-3; D may be TRBD1 (5 bases). The CDR3 sequence is 16 residues long. The V and J ends lost 5 bases and 2 bases respectively, with 17 bases between them. Germline V lookup: CDR1 SGHTA, CDR2 FQGNSA.

This clonotype was seen many times. This rearrangement joins TRBV5-1 to TRBJ1-2; TRBD1 matches 7 bases. The ends lost 2 bases at V and 8 bases at J; junction bases unmatched: 6. CDR1 SGHRS and CDR2 YFSETQ come from the germline V gene. The CDR3 has 13 residues. CDR3 region: CASSFRQGEGYTF. The CDR3 DNA is TGCGCCAGCAGCTTCCGACAGGGTGAAGGCTACACCTTC.

This clonotype has ten or more counts. The genes are TRBV6-2 or TRBV6-3 and TRBJ1-5; D uncertain. Germline assignment: CDR1 MNHEY and CDR2 SVGEGT. V gave up 10 bases and J gave up 3 bases, with 13 bases separating them. The CDR3 extends over 13 amino acids. DNA for the CDR3: TGTGCCACCCATTTGGGTTCCAATCAGCCCCAGCATTTT. Translated, it gives CATHLGSNQPQHF.

This chain uses TRBV27 with TRBJ2-3, with 7 bases fitting TRBD2. CDR3 length: 16 amino acids. The germline CDR1 and CDR2 sequences are MNHEY and SMNVEV (reference sequence). V lost 4 bases and J lost 3; bases outside the gene matches: 10. The CDR3 nucleotides are TGTGCCAGCAGTTGGGGACTCGCTAGCGGTACAGATACGCAGTATTTT. It yields the protein CASSWGLASGTDTQYF.

This clonotype has at least ten counts. The rearrangement joins TRBV4-3 to TRBJ2-3, with 12 bases lining up with TRBD2. The ends lost 4 bases at V and 5 bases at J; junction bases unmatched: 10. Germline V gene sequence: CDR1 LGHNA, CDR2 YSLEER. The CDR3 runs 17 residues. The CDR3 DNA is TGCGCCAGCAGCCGAGTTACCGGACTAGCGGGGTTAGATACGCAGTATTTT. Translation: CASSRVTGLAGLDTQYF.

In its sample, this clonotype was seen many times. The chain couples TRBV12-3 or TRBV12-4 to TRBJ2-7; 8 bases map to TRBD2. V trimming: 3 bases; J trimming: 5 bases; junction bases outside the gene matches: 6. This CDR3 is 14 amino acids long. CDR3 sequence (DNA): TGTGCCAGCAGTTTGTCCGGGGGGGCCGACGAGCAGTACTTC. Its protein product is CASSLSGGADEQYF.

This clonotype has a count of ten or more. The V gene is TRBV12-3 or TRBV12-4, the J gene TRBJ1-1; D ambiguous. This CDR3 has 14 residues. The ends were cut back, 3 bases at V and 1 base at J, with 9 bases in the middle. The CDR3 DNA sequence: TGTGCCAGCAGTTTTGTGCGGGGGAACACTGAAGCTTTCTTT. Amino acids: CASSFVRGNTEAFF.

The V call is TRBV18, the J call TRBJ1-1; 7 bases agree with TRBD1. The CDR3 sequence is 15 residues long. V lost 4 bases, J lost 0 bases, and 5 bases stayed unmatched. Per the germline V gene, CDR1 is KGHSH and CDR2 is LQKENI. CDR3 in amino acids: CASSRPTGMNTEAFF. Written as DNA, the CDR3 is TGTGCCAGCTCACGACCGACAGGGATGAACACTGAAGCTTTCTTT. The full variable domain, its missing parts supplied by reference TRBV18 and TRBJ1-1, is NAGVMQNPRHLVRRRGQEARLRCSPMKGHSHVYWYRQLPEEGLKFMVYLQKENIIDESGMPKERFSAEFPKEGPSILRIQQVVRGDSAAYFCASSRPTGMNTEAFFGQGTRLTVV.

This clonotype was seen ten or more times. For the CDR3, the DNA is TGCAGTGCTAGGAGCGGGAGCTCACAAGAGACCCAGTACTTC. Protein sequence: CSARSGSSQETQYF. V usage is TRBV20-1 and J usage is TRBJ2-5; 8 bases align to TRBD2. CDR3 length: 14 residues. Germline values: CDR1 DFQATT, CDR2 SNEGSKA (reference sequence). The V and J ends lost 3 bases and 2 bases, in that order; junction bases with no gene match: 5.

This clonotype was seen many times. The chain is built from TRBV27 and TRBJ2-1; 7 nucleotides align to TRBD2. With 6 bases clipped from V and 10 bases from J, the junction kept 21 bases outside the gene matches. Germline loops: CDR1 MNHEY, CDR2 SMNVEV (reference sequence). CDR3 length equals 17 residues. CDR3 nucleotides: TGTGCCAGCAGCACCCGCCCTCGACTAGCCGGGCCTTTCGAGCAGTTCTTC. This gives the protein CASSTRPRLAGPFEQFF.

This clonotype was observed many times. The chain employs TRBV27 and TRBJ1-4; D might be TRBD1 (6 bases). V was cut by 6 bases and J by 8 bases, with 13 bases left in between. Germline V CDR1 and CDR2: MNHEY, SMNVEV (reference sequence). The CDR3 sequence is 13 residues long. The CDR3 sequence: CASRPQGTEKLFF. DNA for the CDR3: TGTGCCAGCAGGCCTCAGGGGACGGAAAAACTGTTTTTT.

The chain joins TRBV6-5 to TRBJ2-5; 7 bases line up with TRBD2. Germline V gene data show CDR1 as MNHEY and CDR2 as SVGAGI. After removal of 2 bases from V and 1 base from J, the junction contained 1 base not matched to a gene. CDR3 length: 14 amino acids. The CDR3 DNA sequence: TGTGCCAGCAGTTACGGGACTACCCAAGAGACCCAGTACTTC. As protein: CASSYGTTQETQYF.

This chain uses TRBV7-9 with TRBJ2-5, with D uncertain. V was trimmed by 4 bases and J by 5 bases, leaving 17 bases between them. This CDR3 spans 15 amino acids. Germline CDR1 reads SEHNR; CDR2 reads FQNEAQ (reference sequence). The CDR3 DNA reads TGTGCCAGCAGCTCCCGCGGTCAGGAAAGGGAGACCCAGTACTTC. This sequence encodes CASSSRGQERETQYF.

The rearrangement joins TRBV3-1 to TRBJ1-2, with unresolved D. The germline V gene has CDR1 LGHDT and CDR2 YNNKEL (reference sequence). This CDR3 contains 13 residues. V was shortened by 4 bases and J by 3 bases, with 9 bases between the two germline ends. The CDR3: CASSPMTDYGYTF. The CDR3 DNA reads TGTGCCAGCAGCCCAATGACGGACTATGGCTACACCTTC.

The chain recombines TRBV7-2 with TRBJ2-3, with D maybe TRBD1 (5 bases). This CDR3 comprises 16 residues. The V and J ends lost 1 base and 1 base respectively, with 12 bases between them. The germline CDR1 and CDR2 sequences are SGHTA and FQGNSA. CDR3 loop: CASSLGRLGGTDTQYF. The CDR3 DNA reads TGTGCCAGCAGCTTAGGCAGGCTAGGGGGCACAGATACGCAGTATTTT.

This clonotype turned up a few times. The V call is TRBV6-5, the J call TRBJ1-1; no definite D call. The V end was cut by 7 bases, the J end by 1 base, with 13 bases between. Germline V gene data show CDR1 as MNHEY and CDR2 as SVGAGI. CDR3 length: 14 residues. As DNA, the CDR3 is TGTGCCAGCAAGCCGACGGGGAAGAACACTGAAGCTTTCTTT. Translated, it gives CASKPTGKNTEAFF.

The V call is TRBV5-4, the J call TRBJ2-5; 8 nucleotides match TRBD1. The germline gives CDR1 SGHNT, CDR2 YYREEE (reference sequence). The CDR3 runs 14 residues. Unmatched junction bases numbered 10, after V lost 7 bases and J lost 5 bases. The CDR3 loop reads CASGQDRVTETQYF. As DNA, the CDR3 is TGTGCCAGCGGACAGGACAGGGTAACGGAGACCCAGTACTTC.

This clonotype was counted many times. The chain employs TRBV7-2 and TRBJ1-2, with TRBD1 matching 7 bases. The CDR3 is 13 residues long. From germline, CDR1 is SGHTA and CDR2 FQGNSA. V shed 4 bases and J 6 bases; nucleotides not matched to a gene: 5. Here the CDR3 DNA reads TGTGCCAGCAGCTATTTCACAGGGGATGGCTACACCTTC. Its protein product is CASSYFTGDGYTF.